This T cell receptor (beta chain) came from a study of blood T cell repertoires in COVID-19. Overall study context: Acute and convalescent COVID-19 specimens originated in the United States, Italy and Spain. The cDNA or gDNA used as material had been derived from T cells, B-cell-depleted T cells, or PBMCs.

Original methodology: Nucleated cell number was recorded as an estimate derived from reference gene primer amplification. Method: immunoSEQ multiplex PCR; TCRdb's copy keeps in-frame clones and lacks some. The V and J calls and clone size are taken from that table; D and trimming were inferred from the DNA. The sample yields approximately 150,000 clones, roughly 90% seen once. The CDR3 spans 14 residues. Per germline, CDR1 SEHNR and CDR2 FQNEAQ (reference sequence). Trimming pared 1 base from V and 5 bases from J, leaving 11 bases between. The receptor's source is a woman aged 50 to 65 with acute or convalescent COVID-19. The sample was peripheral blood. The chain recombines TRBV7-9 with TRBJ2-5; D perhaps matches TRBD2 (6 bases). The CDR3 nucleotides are TGTGCCAGCAGCTTAGTGGAGGGGCCGGAGACCCAGTACTTC. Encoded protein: CASSLVEGPETQYF. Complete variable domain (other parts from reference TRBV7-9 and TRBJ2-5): DTGVSQNPRHKITKRGQNVTFRCDPISEHNRLYWYRQTLGQGPEFLTYFQNEAQLEKSRLLSDRFSAERPKGSFSTLEIQRTEQGDSAMYLCASSLVEGPETQYFGPGTRLLVL.